This entry lists 25 T cell receptor beta chains sequenced from one sample in a study of cytomegalovirus exposure and HLA in healthy donors. Primers included in the PCR were 60 Vbeta and 13 Jbeta primers. Only in-frame clones appear in the TCRdb table, and some are missing; sequencing was by immunoSEQ multiplex PCR. The sample features approximately 170,000 clones, with 0.65% to 0.9% in its top ten. Sequenced sample: PBMCs. The receptors derive from a woman aged 18-35 years in good health and CMV-seropositive.

This chain connects TRBV5-6 to TRBJ2-3, with 10 bases fitting TRBD2. The CDR3 consists of 15 residues. J was trimmed by 0 bases and V by 4 bases; bases with no gene match: 2. Per the germline V gene, CDR1 is SGHDT and CDR2 is YYEEEE. CDR3 coding DNA: TGTGCCAGCAGCCCGGGACTAGCGAGCACAGATACGCAGTATTTT. Protein: CASSPGLASTDTQYF.

V and J are TRBV5-1 and TRBJ1-1; 10 nucleotides match TRBD1. The CDR3 extends over 14 amino acids. The V gene's germline CDR1 is SGHRS and CDR2 YFSETQ. Germline trimming cut 6 bases from V and 5 bases from J; bases unmatched to any gene: 7. CDR3 amino acids: CASKRDRGGTEAFF. CDR3 sequence (DNA): TGCGCCAGCAAAAGGGACAGGGGAGGGACTGAAGCTTTCTTT.

DNA of the CDR3: TGTGCCATCAGTACTAGCGGGGGCCTTGTTTCCTACAATGAGCAGTTCTTC. This sequence encodes CAISTSGGLVSYNEQFF. V gene TRBV10-3 combines with J gene TRBJ2-1; 11 positions match TRBD2. Germline trimming cut 5 bases from V and 1 base from J; bases unmatched to any gene: 7. Germline-derived CDR1 and CDR2 are ENHRY and SYGVKD. The CDR3 runs to 17 residues.

The rearrangement joins TRBV30 to TRBJ2-1; 8 bases line up with TRBD2. Germline CDR1 GTSNPN, CDR2 SVGIG (reference sequence). The CDR3 spans 16 residues. Germline trimming cut 5 bases from V and 8 bases from J; bases unmatched to any gene: 17. CDR3 coding DNA: TGTGCCTGGTCGCGGGGGATGGCGGGGGGCGGGGATGAGCAGTTCTTC. Its protein product is CAWSRGMAGGGDEQFF.

The chain combines TRBV13 with TRBJ2-1, with D maybe TRBD2 (6 bases). Trimming stripped 1 base from V and 2 bases from J, with 6 bases between. Germline-derived CDR1 and CDR2 are PRHDT and FYEKMQ (reference sequence). The CDR3 is 14 residues long. The DNA for the CDR3 is TGTGCCAGCAGCTTAGCGGGGGCCTACAATGAGCAGTTCTTC. Translation: CASSLAGAYNEQFF.

The V gene is TRBV20-1, the J gene TRBJ2-1; D is unresolved. There are 11 residues in the CDR3. V dropped 4 bases and J dropped 6 bases, with 7 bases sitting between them. From germline, CDR1 is DFQATT and CDR2 SNEGSKA (reference sequence). CDR3 sequence: CSATRSNEQFF. CDR3 bases: TGCAGTGCTACCAGAAGCAATGAGCAGTTCTTC.

Remarks on this clone: The sample holds other DNA sequences that translate to the same CDR3. The genes are TRBV15 and TRBJ2-2; 12 bases align to TRBD2. CDR1 is LNHNV, CDR2 YYDKDF, per germline (reference sequence). The CDR3 has 15 residues. After removal of 5 bases from V and 7 bases from J, the junction contained 5 bases not matched to a gene. Here the CDR3 reads CATSSRLAGDGELFF. For the CDR3, the DNA is TGTGCCACCAGCTCCCGACTAGCGGGAGACGGGGAGCTGTTTTTT.

V and J are TRBV7-2 and TRBJ2-3, with TRBD2 matching over 7 bases. Unmatched junction bases numbered 8, after V lost 2 bases and J lost 3 bases. The CDR3 is 16 amino acids. In germline, CDR1 is SGHTA, CDR2 FQGNSA. CDR3 bases: TGTGCCAGCAGCTTAAGAGGCGGGGGTAGGACAGATACGCAGTATTTT. Translated, it gives CASSLRGGGRTDTQYF.

CDR3 DNA: TGTGCCAGTGGGGAGGAGGGGAATTCACCCCTCCACTTT. As protein: CASGEEGNSPLHF. The chain carries TRBV19 and TRBJ1-6; tentatively, D is TRBD1 (5 bases). The CDR3 runs to 13 residues. The V end lost 8 bases, the J end lost 7 bases, and 12 bases lay between the germline ends. Germline values: CDR1 LNHDA, CDR2 SQIVND (reference sequence).

V gene TRBV10-3 combines with J gene TRBJ1-2, with D unclear. Trimming removed 2 bases from V and 6 bases from J, with 10 bases in between. The V gene's germline CDR1 is ENHRY and CDR2 SYGVKD. CDR3 size: 13 residues. The CDR3 nucleotides are TGTGCCATCAGTGAGGCAGGCTCAGATGGCTACACCTTC. Translation gives CAISEAGSDGYTF.

The chain is built from TRBV7-2 and TRBJ1-1; TRBD1 aligns across 7 bases. Looked up from germline, CDR1 is SGHTA and CDR2 is FQGNSA. CDR3 length: 15 amino acids. V was clipped by 5 bases and J by 0 bases; unmatched bases: 6. The CDR3 DNA is TGTGCCAGCAGCCCACGACAGGGATTGAACACTGAAGCTTTCTTT. Its translation: CASSPRQGLNTEAFF. Together with reference TRBV7-2 and TRBJ1-1, the CDR3 gives the full variable domain: GAGVSQSPSNKVTEKGKDVELRCDPISGHTALYWYRQSLGQGLEFLIYFQGNSAPDKSGLPSDRFSAERTGGSVSTLTIQRTQQEDSAVYLCASSPRQGLNTEAFFGQGTRLTVV.

This rearrangement joins TRBV7-2 to TRBJ2-2; the match to TRBD2 covers 14 bases. The germline gives CDR1 SGHTA, CDR2 FQGNSA. The CDR3 sequence is 18 residues long. The V gene end was trimmed by 3 bases and the J gene end by 5 bases; junction bases not matched to a gene: 8. The CDR3 reads CASSFPTSGGALTGELFF. CDR3 nucleotides: TGTGCCAGCAGCTTTCCGACTAGCGGGGGGGCCTTGACCGGGGAGCTGTTTTTT.

This chain connects TRBV7-9 to TRBJ2-7; maybe TRBD1 (6 bases). The end of the DNA is better explained by TRBJ2-1, so the J call may be wrong. This CDR3 has 15 residues. Germline V CDR1 and CDR2: SEHNR, FQNEAQ (reference sequence). As DNA, the CDR3 is TGTGCCAGCAGCCGAACACAGGGAGCCTACAATGAGCAGTTCTTC. Translating gives CASSRTQGAYNEQFF.

This sequence joins TRBV5-6 and TRBJ1-5; no firm D call. Germline CDR1 and CDR2: SGHDT and YYEEEE. This CDR3 contains 13 residues. With 2 bases removed from V and 1 base from J, the gap between germline ends came to 4 bases. The CDR3: CASSFGSNQPQHF. CDR3 DNA: TGTGCCAGCAGCTTCGGGAGCAATCAGCCCCAGCATTTT.

The chain employs TRBV7-2 and TRBJ2-3, with D possibly TRBD2 on 6 matching bases. The CDR3 sequence is 11 residues long. Germline CDR1 SGHTA, CDR2 FQGNSA. Deletions cut 6 bases from V and 10 bases from J, with 11 bases between. The CDR3 reads CASSSTRAQYF. For the CDR3, the DNA is TGTGCCAGCAGTTCGACTAGAGCGCAGTATTTT.

The rearrangement joins TRBV12-5 to TRBJ1-4; D call uncertain. The V and J ends lost 10 bases and 5 bases respectively, with 14 bases between them. The V gene's germline CDR1 is LGHNT and CDR2 FRNRAP. This CDR3 has 13 residues. CDR3 protein: CAISNSLNEKLFF. CDR3 nucleotide sequence: TGTGCTATCTCGAACAGCCTCAATGAAAAACTGTTTTTT.

V gene TRBV19 combines with J gene TRBJ1-6, with 7 bases matching TRBD1. This CDR3 is 15 amino acids long. CDR1 is LNHDA and CDR2 is SQIVND in the germline V gene (reference sequence). V lost 5 bases and J lost 5; bases outside the gene matches: 6. As DNA, the CDR3 is TGTGCCAGTAGTGTACCGGGACAGAATAATTCACCCCTCCACTTT. Protein product: CASSVPGQNNSPLHF.

This sequence joins TRBV6-1 and TRBJ2-5, with 7 bases that match TRBD2. The J segment lost 5 bases and the V segment lost 1 base, leaving 7 bases of the junction unmatched. CDR1 and CDR2 (germline): MNHNS, SASEGT. CDR3 length: 15 residues. The CDR3 here is CASSEGGGGSETQYF. For the CDR3, the DNA is TGTGCCAGCAGTGAAGGCGGGGGAGGGTCTGAGACCCAGTACTTC.

The rearrangement links TRBV7-8 to TRBJ2-3; 10 bases align to TRBD1. The CDR3 is 15 amino acids. The V gene's germline CDR1 is SGHVS and CDR2 FQNEAQ. Trimming cost V 5 bases and J 5 bases; bases outside gene matches: 7. In DNA form, the CDR3 reads TGTGCCAGCAGCCTCCAGGGACAGGGGTTAGATACGCAGTATTTT. As protein: CASSLQGQGLDTQYF.

The V and J genes are TRBV5-1 and TRBJ2-1, with 11 bases aligning to TRBD2. Germline loops: CDR1 SGHRS, CDR2 YFSETQ. The ends lost 4 bases at V and 3 bases at J; junction bases unmatched: 6. This CDR3 comprises 16 residues. The CDR3 DNA is TGCGCCAGCAGCCGAGGGACTAGCGGAAACTACAATGAGCAGTTCTTC. Its protein product is CASSRGTSGNYNEQFF.

The rearrangement links TRBV5-6 to TRBJ2-3; TRBD2 matches at 11 bases. CDR1 and CDR2 (germline): SGHDT, YYEEEE. The J segment lost 3 bases and the V segment lost 4 bases, leaving 4 bases of the junction unmatched. The CDR3 totals 15 residues. The CDR3 DNA reads as TGTGCCAGCAGCCCTGTAGCGGGAGGGACAGATACGCAGTATTTT. Translating it yields CASSPVAGGTDTQYF.

The chain recombines TRBV9 with TRBJ2-3, with TRBD2 matching 8 bases. J was trimmed by 1 base and V by 0 bases; bases with no gene match: 13. The CDR3 contains 19 residues. Looked up from germline, CDR1 is SGDLS and CDR2 is YYNGEE. CDR3 in DNA: TGTGCCAGCAGCGTAGGAGCGGGGGCCTCACATCGGGGCACAGATACGCAGTATTTT. Its translation: CASSVGAGASHRGTDTQYF.

This rearrangement joins TRBV11-2 to TRBJ2-5, with a possible D match to TRBD2 (5 bases). V shed 3 bases and J shed 4 bases, with 9 bases lying between them. The length of the CDR3 is 13 residues. Germline CDR1 reads SGHAT; CDR2 reads FQNNGV. The CDR3 loop reads CASSFDYTETQYF. Written as DNA, the CDR3 is TGTGCCAGCAGCTTTGACTATACAGAGACCCAGTACTTC.

The J gene is TRBJ2-7, the V gene TRBV4-1; D is possibly TRBD1 (6 bases). Germline loops: CDR1 MGHRA, CDR2 YSYEKL. Trimming cost V 0 bases and J 1 base, with 19 bases left between them. The CDR3 runs 18 residues. CDR3 region: CASSQDSAKRGSSYEQYF. CDR3 DNA: TGCGCCAGCAGCCAAGACTCAGCAAAGAGGGGGTCTTCCTACGAGCAGTACTTC.

V gene TRBV4-1 combines with J gene TRBJ1-1; 7 bases are a match to TRBD1. J lost 1 base, V lost 8 bases, and 13 bases had no gene match. Germline CDR1 and CDR2: MGHRA and YSYEKL. This CDR3 is built from 16 residues. The CDR3 sequence: CASGGRTGDGNTEAFF. The CDR3 region has the DNA TGCGCCAGCGGGGGACGTACAGGGGACGGGAACACTGAAGCTTTCTTT.